This entry lists 20 T cell receptor beta chains sequenced from one sample in a study of blood T cell repertoires in COVID-19. Profiled with immunoSEQ multiplex PCR; TCRdb holds only in-frame clones, not every one. The sample lists 150,000 or so clones, around 83% occurring once. The sequencing sample was made of PBMCs or T cells enriched from blood (not recorded which). These TCRs come from a woman in her forties or fifties who had been exposed to COVID-19.

This chain links TRBV6-5 with TRBJ2-2; D perhaps matches TRBD1 (6 bases). The CDR3 runs 12 residues. Germline-derived CDR1 and CDR2 are MNHEY and SVGAGI. Trimming cost V 5 bases and J 11 bases, with 12 bases left between them. CDR3 loop: CASSRQVGELFF. Written as DNA, the CDR3 is TGTGCCAGCAGTCGACAGGTTGGCGAGCTGTTTTTT.

The chain uses TRBV11-3 and TRBJ2-7, with D hard to call. CDR1 SGHNT and CDR2 YENEEA come from the germline V gene. V was trimmed by 5 bases and J by 5 bases, leaving 13 bases between them. The CDR3 loop spans 13 amino acids. CDR3 sequence reads: CASSPASGNEQYF. In nucleotides, the CDR3 is TGTGCCAGCAGCCCGGCCTCGGGTAACGAGCAGTACTTC. Full variable domain (remainder filled in from reference TRBV11-3 and TRBJ2-7): EAGVVQSPRYKIIEKKQPVAFWCNPISGHNTLYWYLQNLGQGPELLIRYENEEAVDDSQLPKDRFSAERLKGVDSTLKIQPAELGDSAVYLCASSPASGNEQYFGPGTRLTVT.

This chain uses TRBV6-5 with TRBJ2-7, with unresolved D. This CDR3 region has 15 residues. V gave up 0 bases and J gave up 3 bases, with 12 bases separating them. Looked up from germline, CDR1 is MNHEY and CDR2 is SVGAGI. The CDR3 protein is CASSYSAQVVYEQYF. For the CDR3, the DNA is TGTGCCAGCAGTTACTCGGCGCAGGTGGTCTACGAGCAGTACTTC.

In this sample, this clone turned up a few times. The rearrangement links TRBV6-4 to TRBJ2-3; 10 bases match TRBD2. Per germline, CDR1 MRHNA and CDR2 SNTAGT. The CDR3 covers 16 residues. Unmatched junction bases numbered 8, after V lost 4 bases and J lost 4 bases. CDR3 protein: CASSVERGGHSDTQYF. CDR3 coding DNA: TGTGCCAGCAGTGTGGAGCGGGGGGGCCATTCAGATACGCAGTATTTT.

The J gene is TRBJ1-2, the V gene TRBV19, with unresolved D. Germline CDR1 LNHDA, CDR2 SQIVND (reference sequence). The CDR3 runs to 15 residues. Trimming took 5 bases from V and 8 from J, leaving 21 bases between them. The CDR3 coding sequence is TGTGCCAGTAGTGCCTGGACGAGCGGCCTCAGGGGCTACACCTTC. Translation gives CASSAWTSGLRGYTF.

This rearrangement joins TRBV6-2 or TRBV6-3 to TRBJ2-1, with D possibly TRBD2 on 5 matching bases. Germline V gene sequence: CDR1 MNHEY, CDR2 SVGEGT. The CDR3 length is 14 residues. V was clipped by 5 bases and J by 4 bases, with 12 bases between them. For the CDR3, the DNA is TGTGCCAGCAGTAGCCGAGGGCTATACAATGAGCAGTTCTTC. Encoded protein: CASSSRGLYNEQFF.

J is TRBJ2-2 and V is TRBV6-5, with 9 bases aligning to TRBD1. J lost 4 bases, V lost 0 bases, and 3 bases had no gene match. Per the germline V gene, CDR1 is MNHEY and CDR2 is SVGAGI. CDR3 length: 16 residues. The CDR3, as DNA: TGTGCCAGCAGTTACTCCAGGACAGGGGTCACCGGGGAGCTGTTTTTT. This encodes CASSYSRTGVTGELFF.

This chain links TRBV27 with TRBJ2-2; 9 bases are a match to TRBD2. The germline V gene has CDR1 MNHEY and CDR2 SMNVEV (reference sequence). The CDR3 totals 15 residues. J was trimmed by 8 bases and V by 8 bases; bases with no gene match: 12. In DNA form, the CDR3 reads TGTGCCAGCGGAAGAGGGACTAGCTCTATGGGGGAGCTGTTTTTT. Translation: CASGRGTSSMGELFF.

This chain links TRBV7-2 with TRBJ1-2; the D gene is possibly TRBD1 (6 bases). Germline V gene lookup returns CDR1 SGHTA and CDR2 FQGNSA. V lost 3 bases to trimming and J lost 4 bases, with 15 bases between them. This CDR3 comprises 15 residues. The CDR3 DNA sequence: TGTGCCAGCAGCTTCGACCGACAGGCCCCCTATGGCTACACCTTC. It translates to CASSFDRQAPYGYTF.

This rearrangement joins TRBV5-4 to TRBJ2-5; D unclear. V shed 0 bases and J shed 6 bases, with 15 bases lying between them. This CDR3 has 15 amino acids. The germline gives CDR1 SGHNT, CDR2 YYREEE (reference sequence). This CDR3 reads CASSLAELAVKTQYF. Written as DNA, the CDR3 is TGTGCCAGCAGCTTGGCCGAATTAGCTGTGAAGACCCAGTACTTC. Supplemented by reference TRBV5-4 and TRBJ2-5, the full variable domain reads ETGVTQSPTHLIKTRGQQVTLRCSSQSGHNTVSWYQQALGQGPQFIFQYYREEENGRGNFPPRFSGLQFPNYSSELNVNALELDDSALYLCASSLAELAVKTQYFGPGTRLLVL.

V is TRBV6-5 and J is TRBJ1-1, with D unresolved. The CDR3 extends over 14 amino acids. The germline CDR1 and CDR2 sequences are MNHEY and SVGAGI. With 7 bases removed from V and 0 bases from J, the gap between germline ends came to 12 bases. The CDR3 DNA reads as TGTGCCAGCACCTACTCGACAATGAACACTGAAGCTTTCTTT. Amino acids: CASTYSTMNTEAFF.

This clone was recorded only once. The genes are TRBV11-3 and TRBJ2-1, with 8 bases lining up with TRBD2. This CDR3 region has 16 residues. V gave up 5 bases and J gave up 6 bases; unmatched junction bases: 12. Germline CDR1 reads SGHNT; CDR2 reads YENEEA. DNA for the CDR3: TGTGCCAGCAGCCCTGGGACGGGAGGGCACGTCAATGAGCAGTTCTTC. Its protein is CASSPGTGGHVNEQFF.

The chain employs TRBV12-5 and TRBJ1-1; 7 positions match TRBD1. The CDR3 loop spans 14 amino acids. Germline CDR1 reads LGHNT; CDR2 reads FRNRAP. V gave up 6 bases and J gave up 5 bases; unmatched junction bases: 9. In DNA form, the CDR3 reads TGTGCTAGTGGCCTAGGACAGGAGGGGACTGAAGCTTTCTTT. Residues: CASGLGQEGTEAFF.

The J gene is TRBJ2-3, the V gene TRBV21-1; the table calls TRBD1, which could not be checked here. TRBV21-1 is an annotated pseudogene. CDR3 length equals 16 residues. The CDR3, as DNA: TGTGCCAGCAGCAAGAAGGACAGTCCCGTCACGGATACGCAGTATTTT. Translating it yields CASSKKDSPVTDTQYF.

The chain joins TRBV14 to TRBJ2-7; 9 bases match TRBD2. This CDR3 comprises 16 residues. Germline V lookup: CDR1 SGHDN, CDR2 FVKESK. J was trimmed by 5 bases and V by 2 bases; bases with no gene match: 10. The CDR3 DNA reads TGTGCCAGCAGCCAACCGGGCGGGAGGGCCGCTGACGAGCAGTACTTC. This sequence encodes CASSQPGGRAADEQYF.

V gene TRBV25-1 combines with J gene TRBJ1-5; D is uncertain. The V end lost 2 bases, the J end lost 2 bases, and 4 bases lay between the germline ends. The germline V gene encodes CDR1 MGHDK and CDR2 SYGVNS. This CDR3 has 13 residues. CDR3 protein: CASSERGNQPQHF. CDR3 sequence (DNA): TGTGCCAGCAGTGAACGAGGCAATCAGCCCCAGCATTTT.

This clone appeared a single time. The V call is TRBV4-1, the J call TRBJ1-4, with D tentatively TRBD1 (5 bases). The germline V gene has CDR1 MGHRA and CDR2 YSYEKL. Trimming pared 0 bases from V and 8 bases from J, leaving 19 bases between. The CDR3 is 17 residues long. The CDR3 here is CASSQDNPYRPGEKLFF. The DNA for the CDR3 is TGCGCCAGCAGCCAAGATAACCCCTATCGTCCAGGGGAAAAACTGTTTTTT.

The rearrangement uses TRBV5-4 and TRBJ1-2, with D possibly matching TRBD1 (5 bases). CDR3 length: 14 amino acids. Germline CDR1 is SGHNT and CDR2 is YYREEE (reference sequence). V gave up 3 bases and J gave up 3 bases, with 12 bases separating them. The DNA for the CDR3 is TGTGCCAGCAGCTCGGTAGGGGTAGACTATGGCTACACCTTC. Its translation: CASSSVGVDYGYTF.

V gene TRBV11-3 combines with J gene TRBJ2-2; D is unresolved. The V gene lost 2 bases and the J gene lost 11 bases, with 9 bases spanning the gap. The CDR3 runs to 12 residues. Germline CDR1 reads SGHNT; CDR2 reads YENEEA. This chain's CDR3 is CASSLTESELFF. In DNA, the CDR3 is TGTGCCAGCAGCTTAACAGAGAGTGAGCTGTTTTTT. Combining the CDR3 with reference TRBV11-3 and TRBJ2-2 gives the whole variable domain EAGVVQSPRYKIIEKKQPVAFWCNPISGHNTLYWYLQNLGQGPELLIRYENEEAVDDSQLPKDRFSAERLKGVDSTLKIQPAELGDSAVYLCASSLTESELFFGEGSRLTVL.

The J gene is TRBJ1-4, the V gene TRBV4-2; TRBD1 matches at 7 bases. Unmatched junction bases numbered 9, after V lost 2 bases and J lost 6 bases. Germline loops: CDR1 LGHNA, CDR2 YNFKEQ. This CDR3 has 16 amino acids. The CDR3 reads CASSQYDRVGDEKLFF. The DNA for the CDR3 is TGTGCCAGCAGCCAATACGACAGGGTGGGAGATGAAAAACTGTTTTTT.